This entry is about one T cell receptor (beta chain). Clones were sequenced by immunoSEQ multiplex PCR, and TCRdb holds only the in-frame ones, with some missing. The table lists some 120,000 clones, 86% of them singletons. This sample stems from a study of T cell responses to AZD1222 COVID-19 vaccine. The V end was cut by 6 bases, the J end by 1 base, with 10 bases between. Germline-derived CDR1 and CDR2 are MNHEY and SVGEGT. CDR3 length: 13 residues. The receptor comes from an adult who received the AZD1222 COVID-19 vaccine. The chain carries TRBV6-2 or TRBV6-3 and TRBJ2-7; D call uncertain. The sequenced sample was peripheral blood, obtained 28 days after the second AZD1222 dose. This chain's CDR3 is CASSAAESYEQYF. CDR3 nucleotide sequence: TGTGCCAGCAGCGCGGCAGAATCCTACGAGCAGTACTTC.